One sample yielded the 20 T cell receptor beta chains listed below, sequenced in a study of CD8+CD57+ T cells in acquired aplastic anemia. Genomic DNA templated the TCR beta VDJ and CDR3 profiling. TCRdb re-derived calls from the reads in MiXCR, one entry per CDR3 protein. In the table there are more than 150,000 distinct CDR3 sequences, less than 55% of which are singletons. Sequenced sample: sorted CD4+, CD8+, or CD8+CD57+ T cells (not recorded which) from PBMCs. Receptors originate from a human donor in good health.

This clonotype was seen repeatedly, ten times or more. V and J are TRBV7-9 and TRBJ1-2; maybe TRBD1 (6 bases). The CDR3 extends over 13 amino acids. Germline V gives CDR1 SEHNR, CDR2 FQNEAQ (reference sequence). V lost 1 base and J 6 bases, leaving 9 bases between the germline ends. DNA for the CDR3: TGTGCCAGCAGCTTAGGGCGGGACAATGGCTACACCTTC. Amino acid sequence: CASSLGRDNGYTF.

Comments on this clonotype: A read error is possible here, since a much larger clone lies one base away. J is TRBJ2-2 and V is TRBV12-3 or TRBV12-4; TRBD2 matches 7 bases. The junction had 16 bases not matched to a gene; V was cut back by 5 bases and J by 7 bases. This CDR3 spans 17 amino acids. The CDR3 region is CASSPPNGRARSGELFF. For the CDR3, the DNA is TGTGCCAGCAGTCCTCCAAATGGGAGGGCACGAAGCGGGGAGCTGTTTTTT.

This clonotype occurred a few times. The J gene is TRBJ2-7, the V gene TRBV24-1, with 10 bases matching TRBD1. The CDR3 sequence is 13 residues long. The germline V gene encodes CDR1 KGHDR and CDR2 SFDVKD. V was clipped by 3 bases and J by 6 bases; unmatched bases: 1. The CDR3 loop is CATSDDRGLEQYF. The CDR3, as DNA: TGTGCCACCAGTGATGACAGGGGGCTCGAGCAGTACTTC.

This chain uses TRBV20-1 with TRBJ2-5; perhaps TRBD2 as D (6 bases). V was pared by 0 bases and J by 6 bases, with 14 bases between. The germline gives CDR1 DFQATT, CDR2 SNEGSKA (reference sequence). The CDR3 is 14 residues long. For the CDR3, the DNA is TGCAGTGCTAGAGATGGACTGGGGAGGAAGACCCAGTACTTC. Translation gives CSARDGLGRKTQYF.

This clonotype was counted ten times or more. This sequence joins TRBV4-1 and TRBJ2-3; D remains unclear. V gave up 1 base and J gave up 4 bases, with 9 bases separating them. This CDR3 region has 14 residues. CDR1 and CDR2 (germline): MGHRA, YSYEKL. Here the CDR3 DNA reads TGCGCCAGCAGCCAAGCCGCCCCCCCAGATACGCAGTATTTT. It encodes CASSQAAPPDTQYF.

The sample holds a few counts of this clonotype. The chain has TRBV30 and TRBJ2-5; 7 bases agree with TRBD1. There are 14 residues in the CDR3. Germline trimming cut 4 bases from V and 5 bases from J; bases unmatched to any gene: 10. Germline V gene data show CDR1 as GTSNPN and CDR2 as SVGIG (reference sequence). CDR3 region: CAWTPTGSGETQYF. DNA of the CDR3: TGTGCCTGGACCCCGACAGGGTCGGGGGAGACCCAGTACTTC.

The J gene is TRBJ2-1, the V gene TRBV10-3, with 9 bases matching TRBD2. Trimming removed 7 bases from V and 5 bases from J; junction bases left unmatched: 6. The CDR3 has 14 amino acids. The germline gives CDR1 ENHRY, CDR2 SYGVKD. CDR3 in amino acids: CAIKRTSDDNEQFF. The CDR3, as DNA: TGTGCCATCAAGAGGACTAGCGATGACAATGAGCAGTTCTTC.

J is TRBJ1-2 and V is TRBV29-1, with TRBD1 as a possible D gene (5 bases). Germline CDR1 is SQVTM and CDR2 is ANQGSEA. CDR3 length equals 13 residues. Deletions cut 5 bases from V and 3 bases from J, with 13 bases between. The chain's CDR3 is CSVPQPGDYGYTF. Here the CDR3 DNA reads TGCAGCGTTCCCCAACCGGGGGACTATGGCTACACCTTC.

The rearrangement links TRBV20-1 to TRBJ2-2, with 7 bases matching TRBD2. Germline assignment: CDR1 DFQATT and CDR2 SNEGSKA (reference sequence). The ends lost 3 bases at V and 0 bases at J; junction bases unmatched: 4. CDR3 length: 15 amino acids. This CDR3 is CSARRGGPNTGELFF. In DNA form, the CDR3 reads TGCAGTGCTAGGCGCGGGGGTCCGAACACCGGGGAGCTGTTTTTT.

Comments on this clonotype: This sequence may be a read error, since a much larger clone differs from it by one base. The chain joins TRBV6-1 to TRBJ1-5, with TRBD1 as a possible D gene (5 bases). Germline V lookup: CDR1 MNHNS, CDR2 SASEGT. The length of the CDR3 is 15 residues. Written as DNA, the CDR3 is TGTGCCAGCGGTCCACAGGAGTATAGCAATCACCCCCAGCATTTT. Protein: CASGPQEYSNHPQHF.

The sample holds one count of this clonotype. The chain recombines TRBV5-1 with TRBJ1-1, with TRBD1 as a possible D gene (6 bases). The CDR3 contains 13 residues. Trimming removed 0 bases from V and 4 bases from J, with 7 bases in between. CDR1 and CDR2 from the germline V gene are SGHRS and YFSETQ. CDR3 bases: TGCGCCAGCAGCTTGGAAGGGGGCACTGAAGCTTTCTTT. Protein sequence: CASSLEGGTEAFF.

This clonotype appeared many times. The chain employs TRBV20-1 and TRBJ1-5; D is undetermined. The CDR3 contains 13 residues. Looked up from germline, CDR1 is DFQATT and CDR2 is SNEGSKA (reference sequence). The V and J ends lost 1 base and 5 bases respectively, with 9 bases between them. CDR3 DNA: TGCAGTGCTAGAGGGTCAGCCGATCAGCCCCAGCATTTT. Encoded protein: CSARGSADQPQHF.

The chain uses TRBV20-1 and TRBJ1-5, with unresolved D. The length of the CDR3 is 12 residues. CDR1 and CDR2 from the germline V gene are DFQATT and SNEGSKA (reference sequence). Trimming removed 3 bases from V and 3 bases from J, with 6 bases in between. CDR3 region: CSARLHNQPQHF. In nucleotides, the CDR3 is TGCAGTGCTAGGTTACACAATCAGCCCCAGCATTTT.

The genes are TRBV7-2 and TRBJ1-1; no definite D call. Trimming removed 5 bases at V and 6 bases at J, with 10 bases between. This CDR3 contains 12 residues. From germline, CDR1 is SGHTA and CDR2 FQGNSA. CDR3 bases: TGTGCCAGCAGCCAAGGAGGCCCTGAAGCTTTCTTT. This translates into CASSQGGPEAFF.

The chain recombines TRBV20-1 with TRBJ1-2; 7 bases are a match to TRBD1. V gave up 3 bases and J gave up 4 bases; unmatched junction bases: 5. The germline gives CDR1 DFQATT, CDR2 SNEGSKA (reference sequence). The CDR3 runs to 13 residues. The CDR3 loop is CSARGDSFYGYTF. CDR3 in DNA: TGCAGTGCTAGGGGGGACAGCTTCTATGGCTACACCTTC.

The chain joins TRBV10-2 to TRBJ2-7; 10 bases are a match to TRBD1. The CDR3 contains 14 residues. CDR1 is WSHSY, CDR2 SAAADI, per germline. V lost 8 bases to trimming and J lost 5 bases; unmatched junction nucleotides: 9. The CDR3 loop is CASGLGTGAHEQYF. The CDR3 nucleotides are TGCGCCAGCGGTCTCGGGACAGGGGCCCACGAGCAGTACTTC.

This clonotype showed up just once. V and J are TRBV24-1 and TRBJ2-5, with 8 bases aligning to TRBD2. The tail of the sequence fits TRBJ2-1 better, so the J call may be wrong. The CDR3 sequence is 15 residues long. Germline V gives CDR1 KGHDR, CDR2 SFDVKD. The CDR3 DNA reads TGTGCCACCTCATTCGGGGGGGCTCCCTACAATGAGCAGTTCTTC. Protein: CATSFGGAPYNEQFF.

This clonotype was counted between two and nine times. The chain uses TRBV20-1 and TRBJ2-2; 13 positions agree with TRBD2. Per germline, CDR1 DFQATT and CDR2 SNEGSKA (reference sequence). The V segment lost 6 bases and the J segment 7 bases; nucleotides outside the gene matches: 11. CDR3 length: 16 amino acids. As DNA, the CDR3 is TGCAGTGCCTTGGGGGGGACTAGCGGGATGAGCGGGGAGCTGTTTTTT. The encoded protein is CSALGGTSGMSGELFF.

Ten or more counts support this clonotype. The J gene is TRBJ2-7, the V gene TRBV5-4, with 11 bases aligning to TRBD2. The CDR3 extends over 15 amino acids. With 4 bases clipped from V and 3 bases from J, the junction kept 6 bases outside the gene matches. Germline V CDR1 and CDR2: SGHNT, YYREEE (reference sequence). The CDR3 DNA reads TGTGCCAGCAGCATCGGGACTAGCGGTAACTACGAGCAGTACTTC. Translation gives CASSIGTSGNYEQYF. Variable domain in full (rest from reference TRBV5-4 and TRBJ2-7): ETGVTQSPTHLIKTRGQQVTLRCSSQSGHNTVSWYQQALGQGPQFIFQYYREEENGRGNFPPRFSGLQFPNYSSELNVNALELDDSALYLCASSIGTSGNYEQYFGPGTRLTVT.

This clonotype was observed many times. The chain couples TRBV12-3 or TRBV12-4 to TRBJ2-1; 8 bases are shared with TRBD2. The CDR3 is 16 residues long. V lost 5 bases, J lost 9 bases, and 15 bases stayed unmatched. The CDR3 bases are TGTGCCAGCAGTCGACAAGCGGGAGAATGGGGAAGTGAGCAGTTCTTC. It yields the protein CASSRQAGEWGSEQFF.